The clone carrying this T cell receptor (beta chain) was observed a handful of times. Its antigen remains unknown. Between the trimmed V and J ends, which lost 4 bases and 2 bases, there was a span of 8 bases. This CDR3 contains 13 residues. Germline loops: CDR1 LGHDT, CDR2 YNNKEL (reference sequence). Constant-segment-primed 5'RACE gave TCR alpha and TCR beta cDNA libraries with sample barcodes and UMIs. TCRdb redid the calling of the 5' RACE reads with MiXCR, one entry per CDR3 protein. The repertoire consists of a few hundred thousand distinct CDR3 sequences, with roughly 14% occurring once and the leading ten covering approximately 20%. The record originates from a study of T-cell memory formation after mild COVID-19. Study-wide points: Contracting clones, day 15 to 85, had balanced CD4/CD8, and later expanders favored CD4+. CM and EM subsets held most contracting CD4+ clones; EMRA held CD8+ ones.

This chain links TRBV3-1 with TRBJ1-2; D gene uncertain. What was sequenced was PBMCs or a T cell subset sorted from them (not recorded which). This receptor was obtained from a man aged 18 to 30 who had mild COVID-19 (a few samples of this study predate the infection). Cell type and time point are not known. The CDR3 DNA reads as TGTGCCAGCAGCCCACGGAGGAACTATGGCTACACCTTC. It encodes CASSPRRNYGYTF.